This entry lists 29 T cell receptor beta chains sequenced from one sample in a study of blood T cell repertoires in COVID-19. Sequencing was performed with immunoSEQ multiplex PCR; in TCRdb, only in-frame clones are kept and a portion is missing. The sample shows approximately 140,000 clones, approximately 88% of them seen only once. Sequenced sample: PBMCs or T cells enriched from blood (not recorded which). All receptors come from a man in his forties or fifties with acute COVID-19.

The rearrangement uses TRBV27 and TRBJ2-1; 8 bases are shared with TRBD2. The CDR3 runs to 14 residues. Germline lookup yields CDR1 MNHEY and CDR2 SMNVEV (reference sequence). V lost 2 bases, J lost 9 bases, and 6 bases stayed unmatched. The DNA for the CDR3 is TGTGCCAGCAGTTTAAGGGGACTAGGGACTGAGCAGTTCTTC. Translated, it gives CASSLRGLGTEQFF.

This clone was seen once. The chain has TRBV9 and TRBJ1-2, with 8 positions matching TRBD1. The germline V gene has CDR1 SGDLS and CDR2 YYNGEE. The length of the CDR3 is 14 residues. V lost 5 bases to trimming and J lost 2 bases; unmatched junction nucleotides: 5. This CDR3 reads CASSAQGANYGYTF. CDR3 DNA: TGTGCCAGCAGTGCGCAGGGGGCGAACTATGGCTACACCTTC.

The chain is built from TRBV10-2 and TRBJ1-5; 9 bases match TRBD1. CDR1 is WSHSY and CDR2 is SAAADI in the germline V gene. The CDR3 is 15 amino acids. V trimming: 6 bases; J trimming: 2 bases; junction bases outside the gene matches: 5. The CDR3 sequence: CASRGGQGRNQPQHF. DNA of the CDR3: TGCGCCAGCAGGGGGGGACAGGGACGCAATCAGCCCCAGCATTTT.

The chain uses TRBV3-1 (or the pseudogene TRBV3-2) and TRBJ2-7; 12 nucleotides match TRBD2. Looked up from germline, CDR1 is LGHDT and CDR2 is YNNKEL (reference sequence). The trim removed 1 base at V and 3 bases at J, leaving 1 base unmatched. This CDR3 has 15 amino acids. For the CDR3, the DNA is TGTGCCAGCAGCCAAGGACTAGCGGGAGACTACGAGCAGTACTTC. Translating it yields CASSQGLAGDYEQYF.

In DNA form, the CDR3 reads TGTGCCAGCAGCTTAGGACTAGCGGCCTCCTACGAGCAGTACTTC. Protein product: CASSLGLAASYEQYF. The J gene is TRBJ2-7, the V gene TRBV7-8; 9 bases are shared with TRBD2. Trimming took 1 base from V and 0 from J; bases not matched to a gene: 1. The CDR3 runs 15 residues. From germline, CDR1 is SGHVS and CDR2 FQNEAQ. The full variable domain, in which reference TRBV7-8 and TRBJ2-7 provide the parts outside the CDR3, is GAGVSQSPRYKVAKRGQDVALRCDPISGHVSLFWYQQALGQGPEFLTYFQNEAQLDKSGLPSDRFFAERPEGSVSTLKIQRTQQEDSAVYLCASSLGLAASYEQYFGPGTRLTVT.

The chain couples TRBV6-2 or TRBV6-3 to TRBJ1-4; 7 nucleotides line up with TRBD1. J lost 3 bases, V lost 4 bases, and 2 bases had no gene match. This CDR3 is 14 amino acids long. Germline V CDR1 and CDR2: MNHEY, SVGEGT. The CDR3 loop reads CASSSGQSNEKLFF. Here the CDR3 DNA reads TGTGCCAGCAGTTCGGGACAGTCTAATGAAAAACTGTTTTTT.

CDR3 bases: TGCGCCAGCAGCCAAGATTCTGGACAGGGCTCCTACGAGCAGTACTTC. It codes for CASSQDSGQGSYEQYF. This sequence joins TRBV4-3 and TRBJ2-7; 8 positions match TRBD1. V gave up 0 bases and J gave up 0 bases; unmatched junction bases: 4. CDR3 length: 16 residues. Germline values: CDR1 LGHNA, CDR2 YSLEER.

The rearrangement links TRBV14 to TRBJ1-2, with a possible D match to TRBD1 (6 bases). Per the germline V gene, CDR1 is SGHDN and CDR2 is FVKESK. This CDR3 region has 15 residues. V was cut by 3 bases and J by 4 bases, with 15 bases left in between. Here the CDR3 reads CASSQQAGVAYGYTF. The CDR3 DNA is TGTGCCAGCAGCCAGCAGGCAGGGGTGGCCTATGGCTACACCTTC. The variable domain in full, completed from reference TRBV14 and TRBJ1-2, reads EAGVTQFPSHSVIEKGQTVTLRCDPISGHDNLYWYRRVMGKEIKFLLHFVKESKQDESGMPNNRFLAERTGGTYSTLKVQPAELEDSGVYFCASSQQAGVAYGYTFGSGTRLTVV.

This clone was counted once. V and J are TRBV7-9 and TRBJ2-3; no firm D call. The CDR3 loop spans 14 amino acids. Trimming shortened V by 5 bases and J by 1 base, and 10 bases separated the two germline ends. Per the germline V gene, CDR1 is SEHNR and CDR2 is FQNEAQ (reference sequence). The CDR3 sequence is CASSPSRGTDTQYF. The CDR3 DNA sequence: TGTGCCAGCAGCCCCAGCCGGGGCACAGATACGCAGTATTTT.

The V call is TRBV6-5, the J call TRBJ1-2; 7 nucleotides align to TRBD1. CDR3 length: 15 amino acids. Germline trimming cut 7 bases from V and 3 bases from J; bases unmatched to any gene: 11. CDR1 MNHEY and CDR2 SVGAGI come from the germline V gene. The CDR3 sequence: CASTTRAGGYYGYTF. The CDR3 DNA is TGTGCCAGCACAACCAGGGCAGGGGGGTACTATGGCTACACCTTC.

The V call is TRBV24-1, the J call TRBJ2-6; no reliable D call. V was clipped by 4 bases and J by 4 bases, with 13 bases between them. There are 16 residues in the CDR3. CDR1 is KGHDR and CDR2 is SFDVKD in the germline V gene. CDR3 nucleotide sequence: TGTGCCACCAGTGACCCTTCAGGTAACGGGGCCAACGTCCTGACTTTC. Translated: CATSDPSGNGANVLTF.

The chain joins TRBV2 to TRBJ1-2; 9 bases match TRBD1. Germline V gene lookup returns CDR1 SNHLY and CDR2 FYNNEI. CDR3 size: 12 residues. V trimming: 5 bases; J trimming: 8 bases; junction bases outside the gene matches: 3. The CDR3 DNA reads TGTGCCAGCAGTTGGGACAGGGAGGGCTACACCTTC. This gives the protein CASSWDREGYTF.

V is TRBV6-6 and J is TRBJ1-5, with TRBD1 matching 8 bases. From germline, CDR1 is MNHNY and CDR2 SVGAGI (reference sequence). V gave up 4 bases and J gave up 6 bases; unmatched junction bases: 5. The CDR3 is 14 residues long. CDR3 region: CASSFPGGGQPQHF. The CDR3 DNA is TGTGCCAGCAGTTTCCCAGGGGGCGGTCAGCCCCAGCATTTT.

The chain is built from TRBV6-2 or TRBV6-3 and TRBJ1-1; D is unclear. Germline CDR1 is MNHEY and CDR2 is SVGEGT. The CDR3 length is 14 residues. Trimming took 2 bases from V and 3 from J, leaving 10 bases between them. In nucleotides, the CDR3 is TGTGCCAGCAGTTACGGGTATGAGGACACTGAAGCTTTCTTT. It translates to CASSYGYEDTEAFF.

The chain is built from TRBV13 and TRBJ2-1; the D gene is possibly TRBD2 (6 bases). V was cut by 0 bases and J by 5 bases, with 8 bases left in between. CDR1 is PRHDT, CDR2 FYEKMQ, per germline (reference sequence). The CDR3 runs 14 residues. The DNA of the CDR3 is TGTGCCAGCAGCTTAGGCCTAGCGCACAATGAGCAGTTCTTC. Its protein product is CASSLGLAHNEQFF.

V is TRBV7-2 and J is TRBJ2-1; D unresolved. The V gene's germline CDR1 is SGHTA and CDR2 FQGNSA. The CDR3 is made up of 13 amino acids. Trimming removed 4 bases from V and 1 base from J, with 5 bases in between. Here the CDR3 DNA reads TGTGCCAGCAGCTCCACATCCTACAATGAGCAGTTCTTC. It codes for CASSSTSYNEQFF.

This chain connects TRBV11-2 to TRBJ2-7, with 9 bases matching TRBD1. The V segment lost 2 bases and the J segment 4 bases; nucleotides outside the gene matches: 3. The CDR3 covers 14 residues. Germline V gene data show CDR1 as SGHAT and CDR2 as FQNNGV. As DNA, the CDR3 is TGTGCCAGCAGCTTATCACAGGGGGCTTACGAGCAGTACTTC. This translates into CASSLSQGAYEQYF.

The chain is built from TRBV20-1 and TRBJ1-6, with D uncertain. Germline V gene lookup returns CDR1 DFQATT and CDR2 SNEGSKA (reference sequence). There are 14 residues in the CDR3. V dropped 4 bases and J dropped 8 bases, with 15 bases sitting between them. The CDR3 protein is CSANDNGIDSPLHF. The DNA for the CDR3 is TGCAGTGCTAATGACAACGGGATAGATTCACCCCTCCACTTT.

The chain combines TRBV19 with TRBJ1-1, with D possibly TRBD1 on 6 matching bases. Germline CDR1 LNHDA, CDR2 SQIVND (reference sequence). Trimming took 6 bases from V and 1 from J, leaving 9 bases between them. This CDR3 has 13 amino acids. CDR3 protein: CASRGTTNTEAFF. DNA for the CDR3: TGTGCCAGTAGAGGGACAACGAACACTGAAGCTTTCTTT.

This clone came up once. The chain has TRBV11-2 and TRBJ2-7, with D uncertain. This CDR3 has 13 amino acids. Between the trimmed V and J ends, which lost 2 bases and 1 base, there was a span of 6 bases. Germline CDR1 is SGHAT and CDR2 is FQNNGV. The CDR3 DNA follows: TGTGCCAGCAGCTTACCGGTGTCCTACGAGCAGTACTTC. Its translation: CASSLPVSYEQYF.

CDR3 DNA sequence: TGTGCCAGCAGCCGGGGACTCCCCCCCACTAATGAGCAGTTCTTC. Its translation: CASSRGLPPTNEQFF. This chain links TRBV2 with TRBJ2-1; weak D call: TRBD2 (6 bases). Trimming removed 6 bases from V and 7 bases from J, with 19 bases in between. Per the germline V gene, CDR1 is SNHLY and CDR2 is FYNNEI. The CDR3 is 15 amino acids. Together with reference TRBV2 and TRBJ2-1, the CDR3 gives the full variable domain: EPEVTQTPSHQVTQMGQEVILRCVPISNHLYFYWYRQILGQKVEFLVSFYNNEISEKSEIFDDQFSVERPDGSNFTLKIRSTKLEDSAMYFCASSRGLPPTNEQFFGPGTRLTVL.

The CDR3, as DNA: TGCAGCGTTGAAGATTCAGGGGGACATCTGAGTGGCTACACCTTC. This encodes CSVEDSGGHLSGYTF. The rearrangement uses TRBV29-1 and TRBJ1-2, with 7 bases identical to TRBD1. The germline gives CDR1 SQVTM, CDR2 ANQGSEA. CDR3 length: 15 residues. V was pared by 0 bases and J by 7 bases, with 11 bases of the junction left unmatched.

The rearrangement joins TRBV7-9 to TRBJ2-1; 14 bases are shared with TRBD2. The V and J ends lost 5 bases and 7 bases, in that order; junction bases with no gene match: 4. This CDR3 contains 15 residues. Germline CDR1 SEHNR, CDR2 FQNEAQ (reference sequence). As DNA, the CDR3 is TGTGCCAGCAGCCAGACTAGCGGGAGGGGGAATGAGCAGTTCTTC. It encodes CASSQTSGRGNEQFF.

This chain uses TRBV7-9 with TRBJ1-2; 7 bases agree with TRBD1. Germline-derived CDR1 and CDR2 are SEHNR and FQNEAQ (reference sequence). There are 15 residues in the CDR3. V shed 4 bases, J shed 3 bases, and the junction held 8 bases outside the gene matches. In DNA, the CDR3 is TGTGCCAGCAGCTCACGCACCAGGGGGGACTATGGCTACACCTTC. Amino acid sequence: CASSSRTRGDYGYTF.

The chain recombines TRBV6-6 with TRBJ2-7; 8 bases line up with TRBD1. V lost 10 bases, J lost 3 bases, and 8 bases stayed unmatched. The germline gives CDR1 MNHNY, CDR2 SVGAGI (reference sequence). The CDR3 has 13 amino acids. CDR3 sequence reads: CATLGTGYYEQYF. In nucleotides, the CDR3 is TGTGCCACCCTTGGGACAGGATACTACGAGCAGTACTTC.

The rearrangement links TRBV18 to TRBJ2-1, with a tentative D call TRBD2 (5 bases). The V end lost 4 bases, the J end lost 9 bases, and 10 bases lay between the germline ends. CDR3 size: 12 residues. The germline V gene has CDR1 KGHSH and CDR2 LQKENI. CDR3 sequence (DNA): TGTGCCAGCTCACGCCGGGGTGGTGAGCAGTTCTTC. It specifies CASSRRGGEQFF.

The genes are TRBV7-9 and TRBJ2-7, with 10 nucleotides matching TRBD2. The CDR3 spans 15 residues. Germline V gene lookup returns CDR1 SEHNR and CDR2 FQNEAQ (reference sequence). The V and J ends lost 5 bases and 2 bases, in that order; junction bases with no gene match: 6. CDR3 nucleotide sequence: TGTGCCAGCAGCCCTAGCGGGGGCAGGACCTACGAGCAGTACTTC. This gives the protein CASSPSGGRTYEQYF.

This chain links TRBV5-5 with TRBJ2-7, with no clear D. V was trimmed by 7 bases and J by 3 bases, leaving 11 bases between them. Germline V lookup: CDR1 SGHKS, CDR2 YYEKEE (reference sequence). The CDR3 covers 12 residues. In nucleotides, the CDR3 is TGTGCCAGCGGGCAGATCCTCTACGAGCAGTACTTC. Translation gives CASGQILYEQYF.

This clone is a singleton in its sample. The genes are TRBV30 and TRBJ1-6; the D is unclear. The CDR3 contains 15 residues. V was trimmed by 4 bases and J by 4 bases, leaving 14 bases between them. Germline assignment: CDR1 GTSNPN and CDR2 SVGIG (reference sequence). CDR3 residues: CAWTLEGGYNSPLHF. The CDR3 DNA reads TGTGCCTGGACCCTTGAGGGCGGTTATAATTCACCCCTCCACTTT.